One and the same sample provided the 27 T cell receptor beta chains below, sequenced in a study of beta chain features in type 1 diabetes. Every bit of the isolated RNA underwent reverse transcription, so sequencing read expressed TCRB transcripts. TCRdb keeps only in-frame clones here, not all; method: immunoSEQ multiplex PCR. Of roughly 350,000 clones listed, approximately 11% are singletons. Sequenced material: naive CD4+ T cells from blood. The source of these receptors is a woman in her twenties or thirties in good health.

This clone was seen a handful of times. The rearrangement links TRBV19 to TRBJ2-3, with 9 bases that match TRBD1. J was trimmed by 2 bases and V by 5 bases; bases with no gene match: 8. CDR3 size: 16 residues. The germline V gene has CDR1 LNHDA and CDR2 SQIVND (reference sequence). The CDR3 region has the DNA TGTGCCAGTAGTTCCTCCGGGACAGGGACCACAGATACGCAGTATTTT. This translates into CASSSSGTGTTDTQYF.

V gene TRBV10-3 combines with J gene TRBJ2-7, with 11 bases aligning to TRBD2. Germline CDR1 ENHRY, CDR2 SYGVKD. V shed 2 bases, J shed 3 bases, and the junction held 9 bases outside the gene matches. The CDR3 sequence is 17 residues long. The CDR3 protein is CAISEETSGAMDYEQYF. DNA of the CDR3: TGTGCCATCAGTGAGGAGACTAGCGGGGCCATGGACTACGAGCAGTACTTC.

The chain joins TRBV7-3 to TRBJ2-7; TRBD2 matches at 7 bases. This CDR3 is built from 13 residues. Losses at the gene ends were 9 bases for V and 4 bases for J; bases not matched to a gene: 9. Germline loops: CDR1 SGHTA, CDR2 FQGTGA. For the CDR3, the DNA is TGTGCCAGTGCCCGCGGGAGAATGTACGAGCAGTACTTC. It is translated as CASARGRMYEQYF.

Worth noting for this clone: Other DNA variants within this sample encode the same CDR3. The chain has TRBV27 and TRBJ2-7, with TRBD2 matching 12 bases. Trimming took 5 bases from V and 1 from J; bases not matched to a gene: 3. Germline assignment: CDR1 MNHEY and CDR2 SMNVEV (reference sequence). The CDR3 is 15 amino acids. CDR3 coding DNA: TGTGCCAGCAGTCGAACTAGCGGGAGGTCCTACGAGCAGTACTTC. Translating gives CASSRTSGRSYEQYF.

This clone came up a few times. V is TRBV10-3 and J is TRBJ2-3, with TRBD1 matching 10 bases. V gave up 7 bases and J gave up 1 base; unmatched junction bases: 2. The CDR3 extends over 14 amino acids. In germline, CDR1 is ENHRY, CDR2 SYGVKD. For the CDR3, the DNA is TGTGCCATCATGGGGACAGGGGGCACAGATACGCAGTATTTT. Translation gives CAIMGTGGTDTQYF.

J is TRBJ2-7 and V is TRBV7-9, with D perhaps matching TRBD1 (6 bases). V was pared by 4 bases and J by 7 bases, with 14 bases between. Germline V CDR1 and CDR2: SEHNR, FQNEAQ (reference sequence). The CDR3 consists of 13 residues. CDR3 DNA sequence: TGTGCCAGCAGCTCGGTGACAGGTACGGAGCAGTACTTC. This translates into CASSSVTGTEQYF.

About this clone: This sample also contains other DNA sequences that code for the same CDR3. The CDR3 spells CASSRQGNQPQHF. CDR3 nucleotide sequence: TGTGCCAGTAGTAGACAGGGGAATCAGCCCCAGCATTTT. The chain employs TRBV19 and TRBJ1-5; TRBD1 aligns across 8 bases. V shed 4 bases, J shed 4 bases, and the junction held 0 bases outside the gene matches. Germline V gene data show CDR1 as LNHDA and CDR2 as SQIVND (reference sequence). The CDR3 extends over 13 amino acids.

This clone was seen a handful of times. The chain employs TRBV29-1 and TRBJ1-3; tentatively, D is TRBD1 (5 bases). This CDR3 is 12 amino acids long. Trimming removed 4 bases at V and 2 bases at J, with 6 bases between. Germline CDR1 and CDR2: SQVTM and ANQGSEA. In DNA, the CDR3 is TGCAGCGTTGGGGGCGCTGGAAACACCATATATTTT. This translates into CSVGGAGNTIYF.

The sample holds a few counts of this clone. The chain uses TRBV7-3 and TRBJ2-3, with TRBD2 matching over 10 bases. This CDR3 is built from 15 residues. With 4 bases clipped from V and 6 bases from J, the junction kept 7 bases outside the gene matches. Germline V lookup: CDR1 SGHTA, CDR2 FQGTGA. CDR3 sequence reads: CASSSSGRVLDTQYF. In DNA, the CDR3 is TGTGCCAGCAGCTCTAGCGGGAGAGTCCTTGATACGCAGTATTTT.

This clone was seen a few times. The chain couples TRBV5-1 to TRBJ1-4; D unresolved. V was trimmed by 1 base and J by 4 bases, leaving 2 bases between them. Germline lookup yields CDR1 SGHRS and CDR2 YFSETQ. This CDR3 is built from 12 residues. The CDR3 reads CASSLLNEKLFF. The CDR3 nucleotides read TGCGCCAGCAGCTTGCTTAATGAAAAACTGTTTTTT.

The gene calls are TRBV10-3 and TRBJ2-7; a weak D match, TRBD1 (6 bases). The CDR3 loop spans 15 amino acids. The germline V gene has CDR1 ENHRY and CDR2 SYGVKD. Trimming removed 4 bases at V and 0 bases at J, with 13 bases between. CDR3 in DNA: TGTGCCATCAGTGCCTCGGACAGCGTCTCCTACGAGCAGTACTTC. Protein sequence: CAISASDSVSYEQYF.

This clone has a handful of counts. The chain employs TRBV2 and TRBJ2-2, with D possibly matching TRBD2 (6 bases). The V end was cut by 7 bases, the J end by 4 bases, with 16 bases between. This CDR3 is 15 amino acids long. CDR1 and CDR2 from the germline V gene are SNHLY and FYNNEI. This CDR3 is CASTSGELRTGELFF. CDR3 DNA sequence: TGTGCCAGCACGTCGGGGGAACTCCGCACCGGGGAGCTGTTTTTT.

This clone came up a few times. The chain carries TRBV30 and TRBJ1-2; 9 bases are shared with TRBD1. CDR1 is GTSNPN, CDR2 SVGIG, per germline (reference sequence). After removal of 2 bases from V and 8 bases from J, the junction contained 12 bases not matched to a gene. CDR3 length equals 15 residues. CDR3: CAWSKGTGNLLGYTF. The CDR3 DNA follows: TGTGCCTGGAGTAAAGGGACAGGGAATTTATTGGGCTACACCTTC.

This clone was observed a handful of times. This chain uses TRBV19 with TRBJ2-6; 7 bases agree with TRBD1. CDR3 size: 18 residues. With 5 bases clipped from V and 3 bases from J, the junction kept 13 bases outside the gene matches. Germline-derived CDR1 and CDR2 are LNHDA and SQIVND (reference sequence). CDR3: CASSPPLLQGIGANVLTF. CDR3 in DNA: TGTGCCAGTAGTCCCCCACTATTACAGGGGATTGGGGCCAACGTCCTGACTTTC.

The chain employs TRBV15 and TRBJ2-7; 11 nucleotides agree with TRBD2. The V segment lost 0 bases and the J segment 10 bases; nucleotides outside the gene matches: 8. Germline CDR1 is LNHNV and CDR2 is YYDKDF (reference sequence). The length of the CDR3 is 15 residues. This chain's CDR3 is CATSREGTSGSHQYF. CDR3 DNA: TGTGCCACCAGCAGAGAAGGAACTAGCGGGAGTCATCAGTACTTC.

This clone was observed a few times. The chain uses TRBV19 and TRBJ2-2; weak D call: TRBD1 (6 bases). V was pared by 7 bases and J by 1 base, with 10 bases between. CDR1 and CDR2 from the germline V gene are LNHDA and SQIVND (reference sequence). CDR3 size: 14 residues. The chain's CDR3 is CASTTTGNTGELFF. The DNA of the CDR3 is TGTGCCAGTACCACGACAGGGAACACCGGGGAGCTGTTTTTT.

The DNA for the CDR3 is TGCAGCGTTCGGGGACAGTTCGGTCAGCCCCAGCATTTT. Its translation: CSVRGQFGQPQHF. The chain is built from TRBV29-1 and TRBJ1-5; 7 bases agree with TRBD1. Trimming removed 5 bases from V and 6 bases from J; junction bases left unmatched: 7. The CDR3 loop spans 13 amino acids. Looked up from germline, CDR1 is SQVTM and CDR2 is ANQGSEA.

This chain joins TRBV7-2 and TRBJ2-3, with 7 bases fitting TRBD2. With V trimmed by 1 base and J by 1 base, 5 bases remained unmatched. Germline V gene data show CDR1 as SGHTA and CDR2 as FQGNSA. This CDR3 spans 16 amino acids. The chain's CDR3 is CASSLELAKRTDTQYF. The CDR3 region has the DNA TGTGCCAGCAGCTTAGAACTAGCGAAGCGCACAGATACGCAGTATTTT.

The chain uses TRBV20-1 and TRBJ1-2; D possibly corresponds to TRBD1 (5 bases). Deletions cut 2 bases from V and 8 bases from J, with 6 bases between. CDR1 is DFQATT, CDR2 SNEGSKA, per germline (reference sequence). This CDR3 contains 10 residues. For the CDR3, the DNA is TGCAGTGCTAGACAGGGAGGCTACACCTTC. This encodes CSARQGGYTF.

The rearrangement joins TRBV7-2 to TRBJ1-2; D unresolved. The V gene lost 5 bases and the J gene lost 1 base, with 11 bases spanning the gap. This CDR3 contains 14 residues. The germline V gene encodes CDR1 SGHTA and CDR2 FQGNSA. CDR3 amino acids: CASSQRRGNYGYTF. In nucleotides, the CDR3 is TGTGCCAGCAGCCAGCGCCGGGGTAACTATGGCTACACCTTC.

This clone showed up just a few times. The V and J genes are TRBV27 and TRBJ2-1; 10 nucleotides agree with TRBD2. After removal of 8 bases from V and 6 bases from J, the junction contained 7 bases not matched to a gene. The CDR3 has 14 amino acids. Germline CDR1 is MNHEY and CDR2 is SMNVEV (reference sequence). The CDR3 DNA sequence: TGTGCCAGCTGTCTAGCGGGGGAGGGCAATGAGCAGTTCTTC. Its protein is CASCLAGEGNEQFF.

There are a few counts of this clone. V and J are TRBV7-9 and TRBJ2-3; D is perhaps TRBD2 (5 bases). From germline, CDR1 is SEHNR and CDR2 FQNEAQ (reference sequence). The CDR3 has 15 amino acids. The V end lost 5 bases, the J end lost 4 bases, and 16 bases lay between the germline ends. CDR3 region: CASSQLSGISDTQYF. The CDR3 nucleotides read TGTGCCAGCAGCCAACTATCGGGGATATCAGATACGCAGTATTTT.

The J gene is TRBJ2-3, the V gene TRBV7-3; TRBD2 matches 8 bases. J gave up 0 bases and V 5 bases, and 7 bases lay outside the gene matches. Germline V gene lookup returns CDR1 SGHTA and CDR2 FQGTGA. The length of the CDR3 is 16 residues. In DNA, the CDR3 is TGTGCCAGCAGCCCAAATCAGCGGGGGAGCACAGATACGCAGTATTTT. It specifies CASSPNQRGSTDTQYF.

This clone has only a few counts. The chain couples TRBV5-6 to TRBJ1-2; D not certain. The CDR3 loop spans 14 amino acids. The germline gives CDR1 SGHDT, CDR2 YYEEEE. V dropped 2 bases and J dropped 8 bases, with 16 bases sitting between them. CDR3 coding DNA: TGTGCCAGCAGCTTCTTAGGAGATATGAAGGGCTACACCTTC. It yields the protein CASSFLGDMKGYTF. Based on the CDR3 plus reference TRBV5-6 and TRBJ1-2, the full variable domain is DAGVTQSPTHLIKTRGQQVTLRCSPKSGHDTVSWYQQALGQGPQFIFQYYEEEERQRGNFPDRFSGHQFPNYSSELNVNALLLGDSALYLCASSFLGDMKGYTFGSGTRLTVV.

V usage is TRBV9 and J usage is TRBJ2-2; no clear D gene. Trimming took 0 bases from V and 6 from J, leaving 12 bases between them. CDR3 length: 15 residues. The V gene's germline CDR1 is SGDLS and CDR2 YYNGEE. In nucleotides, the CDR3 is TGTGCCAGCAGCGTAGAAGGTCTAGTTGCCGGGGAGCTGTTTTTT. Its protein is CASSVEGLVAGELFF.

The chain recombines TRBV7-2 with TRBJ2-3; 8 nucleotides match TRBD2. The V gene's germline CDR1 is SGHTA and CDR2 FQGNSA. CDR3 length: 15 amino acids. The V gene end was trimmed by 7 bases and the J gene end by 1 base; junction bases not matched to a gene: 7. In DNA, the CDR3 is TGTGCCAGCACCTTGACTAGCGTCGGCACAGATACGCAGTATTTT. Translated, it gives CASTLTSVGTDTQYF.

The genes are TRBV18 and TRBJ1-4; D remains unclear. Germline assignment: CDR1 KGHSH and CDR2 LQKENI. The CDR3 loop spans 16 amino acids. Trimming removed 2 bases at V and 0 bases at J, with 10 bases between. The chain's CDR3 is CASSPVLEATNEKLFF. Written as DNA, the CDR3 is TGTGCCAGCTCACCAGTTTTAGAAGCAACTAATGAAAAACTGTTTTTT.